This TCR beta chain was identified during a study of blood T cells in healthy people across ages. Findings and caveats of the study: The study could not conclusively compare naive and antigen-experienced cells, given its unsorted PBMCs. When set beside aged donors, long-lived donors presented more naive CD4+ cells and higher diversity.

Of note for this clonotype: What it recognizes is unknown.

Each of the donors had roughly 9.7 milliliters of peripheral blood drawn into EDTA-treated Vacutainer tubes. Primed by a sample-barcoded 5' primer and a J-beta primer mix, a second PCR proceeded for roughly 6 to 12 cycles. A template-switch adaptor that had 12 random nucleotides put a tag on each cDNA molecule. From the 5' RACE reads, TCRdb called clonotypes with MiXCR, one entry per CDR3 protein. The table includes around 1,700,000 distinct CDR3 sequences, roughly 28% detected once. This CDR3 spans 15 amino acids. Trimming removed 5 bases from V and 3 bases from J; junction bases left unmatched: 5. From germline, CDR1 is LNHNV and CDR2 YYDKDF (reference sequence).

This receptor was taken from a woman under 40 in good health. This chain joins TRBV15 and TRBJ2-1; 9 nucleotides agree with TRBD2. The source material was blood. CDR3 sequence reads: CATSGSGRYYNEQFF. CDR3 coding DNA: TGTGCCACCAGCGGGAGCGGGAGGTACTACAATGAGCAGTTCTTC.